This T cell receptor (beta chain) is drawn from a study of cytotoxic CD8 clonotypes in ibrutinib-treated CLL. As for the study in general: The subjects consisted of roughly ten relapsed/refractory and about 14 treatment-naive individuals, with around 17 IGHV unmutated.

Study findings and constraints: An increase in clonality occurred at ibrutinib response, followed by a return toward baseline at progression. Under therapy, public clonotypes either contracted or stayed stable, and they were uncommon.

About this clone itself: The target antigen is unknown.

CDR3 length: 16 amino acids. Depths of 1 in 200,000 to 1 in 1 million T cells were the sequencing target. Repertoires were generated with immunoSEQ multiplex PCR, while TCRdb's copy carries only in-frame clones and drops some. The sample includes roughly 180,000 clones, over 60% of them seen just once. The specimen comprised PBMCs, sampled after 24 months of ibrutinib treatment. The V gene is TRBV1, the J gene TRBJ1-5; the table's TRBD1 call for D was not verified on the DNA. TRBV1 is noted as a pseudogene. This clonotype was obtained from a human donor with chronic lymphocytic leukemia. CDR3 coding DNA: TGCACCAGGGGGACAGGGAGAGGGGATAGCAATCAGCCCCAGCATTTT. The encoded protein is CTRGTGRGDSNQPQHF.